This entry concerns a single T cell receptor beta chain. TCRdb's copy holds only in-frame clones and misses some; the assay was immunoSEQ multiplex PCR. The sample carries 100,000 or so clones, approximately 94% recorded once. Regarding time point: cycle 4 day 1 (C4D1), after five to seven weeks of nivolumab. With no exception, relapse followed autologous stem cell transplantation in all patients, and brentuximab vedotin exposure varied. This entry comes from a study of PD-1 blockade in classical Hodgkin lymphoma. This TCR came from a human donor with classical Hodgkin lymphoma. The source was peripheral blood mononuclear cells (PBMCs), collected before the fourth cycle of nivolumab.

CDR3 residues: CASSRSNTDTTQYF. CDR3 nucleotide sequence: TGTGCCAGCAGCCGCTCAAACACAGATACTACGCAGTATTTT. The V call is TRBV11-2, the J call TRBJ2-3; D ambiguous. Trimming removed 5 bases from V and 8 bases from J, with 17 bases in between. The CDR3 extends over 14 amino acids. From germline, CDR1 is SGHAT and CDR2 FQNNGV.